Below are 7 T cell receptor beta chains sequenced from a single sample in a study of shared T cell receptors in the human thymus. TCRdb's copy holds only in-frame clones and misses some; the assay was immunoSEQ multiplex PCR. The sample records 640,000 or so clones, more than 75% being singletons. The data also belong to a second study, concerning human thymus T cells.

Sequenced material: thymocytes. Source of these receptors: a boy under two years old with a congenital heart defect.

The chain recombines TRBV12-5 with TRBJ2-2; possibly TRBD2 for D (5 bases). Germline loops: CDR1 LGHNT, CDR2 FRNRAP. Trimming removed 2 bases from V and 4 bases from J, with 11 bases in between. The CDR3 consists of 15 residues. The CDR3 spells CASGLFPGCTGELFF. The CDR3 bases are TGTGCTAGTGGTTTGTTTCCGGGGTGCACCGGGGAGCTGTTTTTT.

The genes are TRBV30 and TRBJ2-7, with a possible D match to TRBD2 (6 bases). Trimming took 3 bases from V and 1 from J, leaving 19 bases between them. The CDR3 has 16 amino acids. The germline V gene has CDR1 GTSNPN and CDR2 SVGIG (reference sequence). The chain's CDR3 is CAWRGLRGGRSYEQYF. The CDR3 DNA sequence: TGTGCCTGGAGAGGCCTGAGGGGAGGCCGGTCCTACGAGCAGTACTTC. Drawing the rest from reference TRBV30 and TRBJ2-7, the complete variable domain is SQTIHQWPATLVQPVGSPLSLECTVEGTSNPNLYWYRQAAGRGLQLLFYSVGIGQISSEVPQNLSASRPQDRQFILSSKKLLLSDSGFYLCAWRGLRGGRSYEQYFGPGTRLTVT.

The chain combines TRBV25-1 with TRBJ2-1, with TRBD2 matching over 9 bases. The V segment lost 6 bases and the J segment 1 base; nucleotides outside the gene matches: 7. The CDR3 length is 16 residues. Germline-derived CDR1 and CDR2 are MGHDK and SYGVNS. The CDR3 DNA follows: TGTGCCAGCAGCCTCGGCGGGAGGGCTTCCTACAATGAGCAGTTCTTC. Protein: CASSLGGRASYNEQFF.

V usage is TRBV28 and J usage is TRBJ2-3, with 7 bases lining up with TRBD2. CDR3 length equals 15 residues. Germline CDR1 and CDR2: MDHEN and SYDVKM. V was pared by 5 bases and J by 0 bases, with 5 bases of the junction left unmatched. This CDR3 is CASSIFSGSTDTQYF. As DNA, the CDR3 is TGTGCCAGCAGTATATTTAGCGGGAGCACAGATACGCAGTATTTT.

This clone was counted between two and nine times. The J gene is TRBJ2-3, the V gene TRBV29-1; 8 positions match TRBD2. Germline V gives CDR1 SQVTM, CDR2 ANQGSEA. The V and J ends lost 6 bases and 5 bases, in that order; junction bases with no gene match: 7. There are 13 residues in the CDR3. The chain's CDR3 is CSVWGLVGDTQYF. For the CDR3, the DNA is TGCAGCGTCTGGGGACTAGTCGGAGATACGCAGTATTTT.

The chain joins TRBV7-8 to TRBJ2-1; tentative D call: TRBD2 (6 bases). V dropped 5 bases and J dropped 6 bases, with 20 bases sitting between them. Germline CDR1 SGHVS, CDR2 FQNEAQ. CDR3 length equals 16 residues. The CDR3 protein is CASSPNLVLGGNEQFF. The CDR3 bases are TGTGCCAGCAGCCCGAATCTAGTTCTGGGAGGCAATGAGCAGTTCTTC.

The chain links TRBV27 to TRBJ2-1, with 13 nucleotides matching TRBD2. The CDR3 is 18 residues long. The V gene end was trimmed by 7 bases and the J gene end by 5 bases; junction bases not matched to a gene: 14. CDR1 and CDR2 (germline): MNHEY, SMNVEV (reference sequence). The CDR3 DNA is TGTGCCAGCACATCATCCAAACTAGCGGGAGGGCCTGACAATGAGCAGTTCTTC. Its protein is CASTSSKLAGGPDNEQFF.